Described below is a single TCR beta chain sequence and its context. The data belong to a study of T cell changes during pregnancy in multiple sclerosis. Only in-frame clones appear in the TCRdb table, and some are missing; sequencing was by immunoSEQ multiplex PCR. The sample gives approximately 50,000 clones, about 90% of which show up once; about 9.4% is in the top ten. Germline V gives CDR1 MRHNA, CDR2 SNTAGT. This CDR3 contains 14 residues. J gave up 1 base and V 7 bases, and 4 bases lay outside the gene matches. The chain links TRBV6-4 to TRBJ1-1; 9 positions agree with TRBD1. This TCR was sampled from a female donor with multiple sclerosis, enrolled in a pregnancy study. The sequencing here drew on CD8+ T cells from peripheral blood mononuclear cells, taken after pregnancy. The CDR3 region is CASKTGGENTEAFF. DNA for the CDR3: TGTGCCAGCAAAACAGGGGGCGAGAACACTGAAGCTTTCTTT.